These T cell receptor beta chains were read from a single sample in a study of T cell repertoires in cytomegalovirus infection. TCRdb fed the reads into MiXCR, producing one record per CDR3 protein. The table has some 560,000 distinct CDR3 sequences, around 40% seen once. No antigen has been assigned to these receptors. Material: cultured PBMCs, obtained from culture after CMV antigen stimulation. The receptors stem from a human donor in good health (CMV status not recorded). Some clones in this sample may be carry-over from other donors' samples. The conserved cysteine and the conserved F or W are not part of the CDR3 here.

TRBV2 ASRDLRANEKLF
TRBV11-2 ASSPVGAGANVLT
TRBV6-8 ASTETAMNTEAF
TRBV12-3/TRBV12-4 ASTRSGSLLANEQF
TRBV6-6 ASSGRWDRTDTQY
TRBV6-8 ASRVSGDSSYEQY
TRBV12-3/TRBV12-4 ASGKGIHSNQPQH
TRBV7-9 ASSLRGLQSQY
TRBV7-2 ASSLLLAGGARDEQY
TRBV7-9 ASSLAGLQGNAYEQY
TRBV7-9 ASSLWTVASGTRSYNEQF
TRBV7-2 ASSLAGAQYNSPLH
TRBV7-9 ASSLGAWDTQY
TRBV7-9 ASSLVVTGNTEAF
TRBV7-9 AFPSQVSGNTIY
TRBV24-1 ATSGQGSYNEQF
TRBV6-1 ASSRTGDGYGYT
TRBV12-3/TRBV12-4 ASSLGGEDTQY
TRBV7-6 ASSLVLAATDTQY
TRBV20-1 SADPLAGGVDTQY
TRBV12-3/TRBV12-4 ASSLYRYSGNTIY
TRBV5-6 ASSPGTGIMNTEAF
TRBV7-2 ASSPRGPNTGELF
TRBV29-1 SVREAGQPQH
TRBV7-2 ASSGQGNQPQH
TRBV7-2 ATSLVASGNEQF
TRBV14 ASSRGHLIGQF
TRBV2 ASSRGTGVSNEQF
TRBV4-2 ASSQPPWGPEQF
TRBV19 ASSKGTSGGPFQETQY
TRBV19 ASSTNRGRRTYEQY
TRBV29-1 SAGQGALYT
TRBV23-1 ASSQSSQGRAGELF
TRBV27 ASSPIGVYEQY
TRBV20-1 SARGGRAGEQY
TRBV6-1 ASRASSYNSPLH
TRBV12-5 ASGLGPGEQETQY
TRBV7-2 ASSPRLAGYTGELF
TRBV6-6 ASSLRQGAGEQF
TRBV6-6 ASSVGPVGSYNEQF
TRBV4-1 ASSQDIQGFYNEQF
TRBV7-6 ASSQNSGRHYEQY
TRBV11-2 ASSFGAGVTTGELF
TRBV7-2 ATTTEGTEAF
TRBV28 ASSSTSSTDTQY
TRBV12-5 ASGPPLGTGVFNEQF
TRBV30 AWSRDSQVGEQY
TRBV6-6 ASAGGRLASKETQY
TRBV11-2 ASSGGVWTDPSYEQY
TRBV6-2/TRBV6-3 ASSYSSSTSGSPNEQF